This T cell receptor (beta chain) was documented in a study of blood T cell repertoires in COVID-19. Whole-study context: The origin of the acute and convalescent COVID-19 samples was the United States, Italy and Spain. The analysed material was cDNA or gDNA that came from T cells, B-cell-depleted T cells, or PBMCs.

Source study methods: Amplification with reference gene primers provided the estimates of nucleated cell counts. TCRdb's table, derived via immunoSEQ multiplex PCR, lists solely in-frame clones and lacks some. V, J and clone size were drawn from that table, and D and trimming were deduced from the DNA. The sample yields over 65,000 clones, 70% to 90% seen once. CDR3 length: 13 residues. Germline CDR1 reads MNHEY; CDR2 reads SVGAGI. Trimming pared 10 bases from V and 7 bases from J, leaving 16 bases between. The chain uses TRBV6-5 and TRBJ2-2; D is possibly TRBD2 (5 bases). Sequencing input: peripheral blood. This TCR was sampled from a man aged 25 to 45 with acute or convalescent COVID-19. In DNA form, the CDR3 reads TGTGCCATCCGACACTCTGAGGGCGGGGAGCTGTTTTTT. Residues: CAIRHSEGGELFF.